This T cell receptor (beta chain) derives from a study of cytomegalovirus exposure and HLA in healthy donors (dated by TCRdb to 2015 to 2018). The study in broad terms: An earlier analysis of roughly 500 of the donors reported 250 to 350 Gb of sequence data and 117 million unique TCR beta sequences from about 180 million T cells. Roughly 300 gigabases of sequencing data and 70 million to 85 million unique TCR sequences were included in an early release covering roughly 600 HLA-typed donors. Among the roughly 390 genotyped donors, roughly 80% belonged to the genetic ancestry cluster associated with self-reported Caucasian donors. The study aimed to test whether signatures of past pathogen exposure could be identified by cataloging public T cell receptors. The study used immunosequencing to profile the T cell repertoires of more than 650 subjects and linked those repertoires to cytomegalovirus serostatus. A separate validation cohort of roughly 120 different subjects was used in addition to the roughly 640-subject first cohort. To predict cytomegalovirus infection status, the study combined high-throughput TCR immunosequencing, statistical association of individual TCRs with disease status, and machine learning. A later analysis re-analyzed previously published TCR beta repertoires from 600 to 850 donors and added high-resolution HLA genotyping to study TCR occurrence patterns. Rather than drawing on any new phenotypic data, the later analysis identified candidate immune exposures from TCR beta sequences and the way those sequences occurred across donors. An earlier analysis of some 600 of the donors applied high-throughput TCR beta sequencing to assess whether each TCR beta V gene segment acted as functional or pseudogenic. Alongside the repertoire data, information on donor age, sex, ethnicity and CMV serostatus was compiled. A later genetic analysis took genome-wide SNP genotypes for about three fifths of the roughly 700 donors and used that subset as a discovery cohort. All discovery cohort repertoires had been generated using a single sequencing platform. Both class I and class II loci were covered by HLA typing, at four-digit resolution. The number of donors typed differed by locus, with roughly 629-640 for A, B, C, DRB1 and DQB1, over 500 for DQA1, 600 to 610 for DPA1, and roughly 450 for DPB1. Because of strong linkage in the cohort, 5 or 6 DR-DQ haplotypes were treated as single units for association and clustering. On average, roughly 240,000 unique TCR beta nucleotide sequences were sequenced per donor among 398 genotyped donors of the cohort, with around 19% of those sequences being non-productive. On the study overall, not on this receptor specifically: While some public TCRs were present in many individuals, most TCR sequences turned up only very rarely across donors. A later genetic analysis associated a missense DCLRE1C variant with V-gene and J-gene trimming of TCR beta chains, and an independent cohort replicated the association. A further reported finding was that TCR beta sequences accurately predicted the HLA-A and HLA-B alleles for most subjects in the first cohort. Because the 87-base-pair reads could not distinguish some IMGT-functional V segments, including TRBV6-2 and TRBV6-3, those segments were excluded. Specific HLA alleles were associated with 15,000 to 20,000 TCR beta sequences at a false discovery rate of 0.05 in a later analysis. The only immune exposure information available for the cohort was CMV serostatus. This cohort had only TCR beta chains sequenced, and the lack of alpha or paired-chain data limited which features could be detected. A cluster of highly shared sequence variants was judged likely to be a technical artifact of the sequencing pipeline. Because counts were too low, roughly 18 rarely observed V segments, including chromosome 9 orphons, were left out of the earlier analysis of approximately 580 of the donors. Linkage disequilibrium might explain the correlated functional status among segregating V segments, but an unknown experimental factor could not be ruled out. In a later analysis, most CMV-associated TCR beta chains were found to appear HLA-restricted, with HLA associations seemingly driven largely by CMV exposure. Roughly uniform sequencing depth across donors was assumed in presence/absence analyses, although this assumption may not hold. In both the original and validation cohorts, the classifier was reported to diagnose cytomegalovirus status with high specificity and sensitivity. In a later analysis, several top co-occurrence clusters were reported to appear linked to parvovirus B19, influenza, CMV and Epstein-Barr virus. When HLA alleles, especially DR and DQ, strongly co-occurred, TCR associations were difficult to assign to individual alleles. The authors suggested that the approach could potentially be generalized to other disease states and immunological phenotypes. In an earlier analysis of some 550 of the donors, most TCR beta V segments were observed in productive rearrangements about 90% or about 30% of the time, broadly matching IMGT annotations. Compared with the 666-donor mean, donors in an Asian-associated ancestry cluster had fewer N-insertions in productive TCRs, according to a later genetic analysis. In a later analysis, TCR association rates were found to vary across HLA loci, with the most associated TCRs seen for DRB1 alleles and the fewest for HLA-C alleles. In the study, roughly 160 TCR beta chains were listed as associated with cytomegalovirus. In vitro tests confirmed that three of the cytomegalovirus-associated TCR beta chains recognize cytomegalovirus antigens. Compared with equally common non-associated chains, HLA-associated TCR beta chains in a later analysis were more clonally expanded and had lower generation probabilities. HLA typing was unavailable for some donors at each locus, so association tests used only the typed subset.

Its CDR3 holds 18 amino acids, cysteine through phenylalanine. Only the CDR3 DNA is retained, 54 bases long and in frame from the first base. Reading the germline V gene (reference sequence) gives CDR1 LNHDA and CDR2 SQIVND. The V end loses 0 bases and the J end loses 0 bases, and a stretch of 18 bases separates them. With regard to this clone: The antigen this receptor binds is unknown. No much larger clonotype is one base removed from it; base qualities were not supplied.

Library preparation was by the immunoSEQ multiplex PCR assay. The multiplex PCR relied on a mix of 60 forward primers for TCR Vbeta segments and 13 reverse primers for TCR Jbeta segments. The CDR3 region of rearranged TCR beta genes was amplified from genomic DNA with a multiplex PCR assay. Amplified TCR beta libraries were sequenced as 87-base-pair reads on the Illumina HiSeq System. Per the source publication's procedure: A later analysis counted approximately 84 million unique TCR beta chains across the 666 repertoires, and around 9.9 million of these chains were shared by at least two donors. Raw reads were error-corrected and collapsed into unique sequences with a nearest-neighbor algorithm that merged closely related sequences to remove PCR and sequencing errors. CDR3 sequences were aligned to IMGT reference sequences to assign V, D and J gene segments. Each retained sequence needed at least a six-nucleotide match to both a V gene segment and a J gene segment. Rearrangements were called productive when the CDR3 lacked stop codons and stayed in frame with V and J; all others were non-productive. Following IMGT convention, CDR3 was defined as the stretch from the second conserved V-encoded cysteine to the conserved J-encoded phenylalanine. Sequences without an unambiguous match to a single V gene segment were excluded from the earlier analysis of several hundred of the donors. An earlier analysis of roughly 590 of the donors called V segments functional above 56.7% productive rearrangements and segregating when the between-donor standard deviation exceeded 5%. A statistical classification framework was developed to diagnose cytomegalovirus status using the catalog of TCR beta chain sequences. A later analysis assigned V and J genes by comparing TCR nucleotide sequences with IMGT/GENE-DB human TR gene sequences. The TCRdist pipeline was used in a later analysis to assign CDR3 sequences and most-parsimonious VDJ recombination scenarios. In a later analysis, each TCR beta chain was defined by its CDR3 amino acid sequence together with its V-gene family, and reads without a unique V-gene family were excluded. To address suspected cross-contamination and a sequencing artifact, a later analysis removed several hundred highly shared, low-generation-probability nucleotide sequences. A later analysis calculated a clonal expansion index for each public chain from normalized within-repertoire ranks of inferred template counts. A later analysis computed generation probabilities with a VDJ recombination model fitted to out-of-frame rearrangements, and checked the results against IGoR. In a later analysis, TCR-TCR, TCR-HLA and TCR-CMV co-occurrence was scored with hypergeometric tests, and a repertoire-size bias correction was applied to TCR pairs. False discovery rates were estimated in a later analysis by permuting HLA or CMV assignments 20 times. In a later analysis, co-occurring TCRs were grouped using DBSCAN, and TCRdist sequence similarity was added for clustering within HLA-allele-positive subsets. Co-occurrence clustering excluded repertoires with fewer than 30,000 or more than 120,000 public chains, plus five with anomalous nucleotide sharing. TCRdb took over this immuneACCESS table, retaining in-frame rearrangements with V and J assigned. Such tables are incomplete; in checked studies, under half of the missing clones stem from an unresolved V gene, and the remainder is unexplained. V, J and clone size are taken as reported in that table, and D and trimming were inferred from the DNA itself. Present in this sample are around 190,000 clones, 81% of which were seen just once. Of the sample, more than 3% falls within the top ten clones.

In total, around 600 healthy bone marrow donors made up the cohort. All cohort members were sampled while nominally healthy, although unrecorded immune exposures were likely present. The donor tested CMV seropositive and was one of the 289 seropositive cohort members. A peripheral blood sample was collected from each donor, and TCR beta sequencing was performed on peripheral blood mononuclear cells. Genomic DNA extraction from the blood cell samples was performed with the Qiagen DNeasy Blood Extraction Kit. This clonotype was sampled from a man aged 35-49 years in good health and CMV-seropositive. This chain joins TRBV19 to TRBJ2-7, and TRBD2 may be the D gene, going by 5 matching bases. Source material: PBMCs. The nucleotides are TGTGCCAGTAGTATAGAGGGGAGTGGTTCCTTGGGCTCCTACGAGCAGTACTTC. This sequence encodes CASSIEGSGSLGSYEQYF.